Below, 2 T cell receptor beta chains from the same sample are listed, as sequenced in a study of T-cell memory formation after mild COVID-19. Each CDR3 protein is one row after TCRdb ran MiXCR on the 5' RACE reads. Found here are around 250,000 distinct CDR3 sequences, 15% to 19% of them singletons; the top ten hold around 2.2%. Sequencing was carried out using PBMCs or a T cell subset sorted from them (not recorded which). Receptors were obtained from an adult woman who had mild COVID-19 (a few samples of this study predate the infection). Cell type and time point are not known.

This clonotype was counted a few times. V is TRBV6-5 and J is TRBJ1-1; 12 bases are shared with TRBD1. V gave up 0 bases and J gave up 11 bases; unmatched junction bases: 10. This CDR3 region has 16 residues. Germline CDR1 and CDR2: MNHEY and SVGAGI. Here the CDR3 DNA reads TGTGCCAGCAGTTACTCGCCCGGGACAGGGGGCCGGGAGGCTTTCTTT. Its translation: CASSYSPGTGGREAFF.

This clonotype was seen a handful of times. The J gene is TRBJ1-6, the V gene TRBV3-1; D unclear. The CDR3 is 13 amino acids. Germline V gene lookup returns CDR1 LGHDT and CDR2 YNNKEL (reference sequence). V was shortened by 4 bases and J by 5 bases, with 6 bases between the two germline ends. In DNA, the CDR3 is TGTGCCAGCAGCCGTACCAATAATTCACCCCTCCACTTT. Amino acid sequence: CASSRTNNSPLHF.